This TCR beta chain was found in a study of monozygotic twins with inflammatory bowel disease. For each CDR3 protein, TCRdb gives one entry from its re-call of the 5' RACE reads, without DNA. In total, the table holds some 160,000 distinct CDR3 sequences. Germline V gene data show CDR1 as KGHSH and CDR2 as LQKENI. The CDR3 is 13 residues long. The chain is built from TRBV18 and TRBJ1-1. The sequence derives from a human donor with ulcerative colitis or Crohn's disease, or a healthy co-twin of an affected twin (not recorded which). The sequencing input was blood. This CDR3 reads CASSPQAETEAFF.